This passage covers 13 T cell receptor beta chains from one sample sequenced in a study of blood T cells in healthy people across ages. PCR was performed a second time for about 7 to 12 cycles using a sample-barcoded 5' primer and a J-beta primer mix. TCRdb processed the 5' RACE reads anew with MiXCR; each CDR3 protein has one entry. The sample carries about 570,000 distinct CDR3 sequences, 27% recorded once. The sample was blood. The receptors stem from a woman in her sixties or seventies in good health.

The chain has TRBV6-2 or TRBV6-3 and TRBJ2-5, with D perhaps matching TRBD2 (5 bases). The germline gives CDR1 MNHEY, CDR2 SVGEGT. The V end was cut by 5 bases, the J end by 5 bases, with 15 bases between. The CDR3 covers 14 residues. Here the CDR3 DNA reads TGTGCCAGCAGTCCCCACATGCCGGGGGAGACCCAGTACTTC. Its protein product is CASSPHMPGETQYF.

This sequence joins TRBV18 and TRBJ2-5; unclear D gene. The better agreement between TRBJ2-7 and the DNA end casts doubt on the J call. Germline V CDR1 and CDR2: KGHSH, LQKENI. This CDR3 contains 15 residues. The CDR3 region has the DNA TGTGCCAGCTCACCGGCCGTCTACCCAAGGGACGAGCAGTACTTC. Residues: CASSPAVYPRDEQYF.

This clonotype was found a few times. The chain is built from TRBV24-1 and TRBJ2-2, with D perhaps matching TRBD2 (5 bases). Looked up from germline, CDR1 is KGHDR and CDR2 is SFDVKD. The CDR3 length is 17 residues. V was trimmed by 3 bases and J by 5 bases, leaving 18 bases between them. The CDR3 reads CATSDRRTVSATGELFF. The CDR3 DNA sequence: TGTGCCACCAGTGATAGACGGACTGTTTCCGCTACCGGGGAGCTGTTTTTT.

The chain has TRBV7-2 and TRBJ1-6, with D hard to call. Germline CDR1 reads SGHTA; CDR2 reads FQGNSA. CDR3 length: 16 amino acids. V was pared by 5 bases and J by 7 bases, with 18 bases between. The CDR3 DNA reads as TGTGCCAGCAGCCCCCCAGGTGGGAGGACGAATTCACCCCTCCACTTT. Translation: CASSPPGGRTNSPLHF.

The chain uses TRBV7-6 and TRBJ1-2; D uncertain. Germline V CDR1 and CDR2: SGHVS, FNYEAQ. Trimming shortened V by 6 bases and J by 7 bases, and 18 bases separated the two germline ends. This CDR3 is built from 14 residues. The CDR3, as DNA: TGTGCCAGCAGGCTTAGGATGGCGGTCGGTGGCTACACCTTC. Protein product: CASRLRMAVGGYTF.

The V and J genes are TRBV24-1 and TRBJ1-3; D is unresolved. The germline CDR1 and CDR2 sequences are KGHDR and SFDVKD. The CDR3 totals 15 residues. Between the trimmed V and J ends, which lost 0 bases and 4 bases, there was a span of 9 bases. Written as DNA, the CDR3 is TGTGCCACCAGTGATTTGATCTTGGGGGGAAACACCATATATTTT. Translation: CATSDLILGGNTIYF.

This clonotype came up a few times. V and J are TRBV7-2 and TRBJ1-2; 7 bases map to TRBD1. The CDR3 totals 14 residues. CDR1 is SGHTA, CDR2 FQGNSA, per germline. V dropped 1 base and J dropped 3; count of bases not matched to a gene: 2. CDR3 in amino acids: CASSLDRGHYGYTF. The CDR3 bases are TGTGCCAGCAGCTTAGACAGGGGACACTATGGCTACACCTTC.

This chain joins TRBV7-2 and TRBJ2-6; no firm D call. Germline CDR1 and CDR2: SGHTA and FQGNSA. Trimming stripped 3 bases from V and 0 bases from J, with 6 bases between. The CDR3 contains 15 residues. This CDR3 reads CASSLDGSGANVLTF. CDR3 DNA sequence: TGTGCCAGCAGCTTGGACGGCTCTGGGGCCAACGTCCTGACTTTC.

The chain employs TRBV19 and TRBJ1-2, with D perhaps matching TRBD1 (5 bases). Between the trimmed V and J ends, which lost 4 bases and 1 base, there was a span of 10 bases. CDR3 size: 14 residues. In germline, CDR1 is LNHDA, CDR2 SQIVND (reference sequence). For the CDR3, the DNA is TGTGCCAGTAGTAACCCGACAGTTAACTATGGCTACACCTTC. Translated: CASSNPTVNYGYTF.

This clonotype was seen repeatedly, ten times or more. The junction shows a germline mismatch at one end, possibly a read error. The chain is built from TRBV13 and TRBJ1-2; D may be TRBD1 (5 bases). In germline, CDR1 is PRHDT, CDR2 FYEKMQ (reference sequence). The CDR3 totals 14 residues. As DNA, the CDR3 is TGCGCCAGCAGCTTCGGCCAGGGTGGCTATGGCTACACCTTC. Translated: CASSFGQGGYGYTF.

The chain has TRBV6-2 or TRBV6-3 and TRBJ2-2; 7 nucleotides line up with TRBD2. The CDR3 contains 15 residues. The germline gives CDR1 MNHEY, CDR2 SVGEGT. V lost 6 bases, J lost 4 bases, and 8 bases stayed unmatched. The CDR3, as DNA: TGTGCCAGCAGAACCGGGACTACGCTCACCGGGGAGCTGTTTTTT. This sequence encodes CASRTGTTLTGELFF.

The CDR3 DNA is TGCGCCAGCAGCCGATCTCCAACCTATGAGCAAGAGACCCAGTACTTC. Translated, it gives CASSRSPTYEQETQYF. V gene TRBV5-1 combines with J gene TRBJ2-5; no clear D. The V end lost 4 bases, the J end lost 2 bases, and 18 bases lay between the germline ends. This CDR3 region has 16 residues. Germline CDR1 SGHRS, CDR2 YFSETQ.

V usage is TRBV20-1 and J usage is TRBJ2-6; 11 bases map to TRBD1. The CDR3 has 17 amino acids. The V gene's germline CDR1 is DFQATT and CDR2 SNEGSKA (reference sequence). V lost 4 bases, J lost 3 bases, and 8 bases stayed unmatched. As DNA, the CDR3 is TGCAGTGCTACTTCCGGACAGGGGGCAGGTGGGGCCAACGTCCTGACTTTC. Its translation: CSATSGQGAGGANVLTF.